This TCR beta chain was recovered during a study of beta chain features in type 1 diabetes. In the study overall: All samples combined gave roughly 100,000,000 sorted cells for examination.

Sequencing targeted expressed TCRB transcripts, as all isolated RNA had been reverse transcribed. There were some 3.6 million reads on average in the naive, central memory and regulatory T cell samples. The table came from immunoSEQ multiplex PCR; TCRdb's copy has only in-frame clones and leaves some out. The sample yields 200,000 to 250,000 clones, about 63% seen once. One heparinised draw, averaging about 0.11 L, was taken per donor. This CDR3 spans 14 amino acids. Germline V CDR1 and CDR2: SEHNR, FQNEAQ (reference sequence). The ends lost 4 bases at V and 5 bases at J; junction bases unmatched: 4. The receptor was derived from a man under 40 in good health. This chain links TRBV7-9 with TRBJ2-1, with 8 positions matching TRBD2. The sample comprised naive CD4+ T cells from blood. The CDR3 region has the DNA TGTGCCAGCAGCTCCGGGACTAGAAACAATGAGCAGTTCTTC. It is translated as CASSSGTRNNEQFF.